This T cell receptor beta chain was observed in a study of regulatory T cells in long-lasting Graves disease (TCRdb year 2021). Regarding the research as a whole: Newly diagnosed Graves' disease patients had taken antithyroid drugs for less than 3 months. A total of 33 samples were covered by TCR sequencing, comprising some 13 persistent and approximately 20 newly diagnosed Graves' disease patients. The study was conducted in China and was registered as a clinical trial. Persistent Graves' disease patients were compared with newly diagnosed Graves' disease patients by peripheral blood TCR sequencing and RNA sequencing.

Overall study outcomes, separate from this receptor: TRBV28, TRBJ1-2 and TRBJ2-5 were preferentially used in persistent disease, while TRBV20-1 and TRBJ2-1 were favored in newly diagnosed disease. Only the TCR beta chain was sequenced and analyzed. Persistent Graves' disease patients showed lower TCR Shannon entropy and fewer highly expanded clones than newly diagnosed patients, suggesting clonal expansion. The study examined only peripheral blood because the primary lesion, thyroid tissue, could not be accessed. As a limitation, the authors acknowledged that the small sample size may reduce accuracy. Patients with persistent disease shared more public clonotypes (roughly 2,900) than newly diagnosed patients did (around 1,000).

V drops 2 bases and J drops 7 bases, leaving 8 bases in between. Including the terminal cysteine and phenylalanine, the CDR3 comprises 12 residues. Only the CDR3 DNA is retained, 36 bases long and in frame from the first base. Reading the germline V gene gives CDR1 MDHEN and CDR2 SYDVKM. Of note for this clonotype: Its antigen is currently not known. Per-base qualities were not stored, and no clone one base away is much larger.

What this sample's time point label stands for: newly diagnosed GD, antithyroid drugs for less than 3 months. For both TCR sequencing and RNA sequencing, RNA was extracted from PBMCs in TRIzol. The diagnosis of Graves' disease followed American Thyroid Association guidelines. Recruitment of patients was carried out at an endocrinology department in Xi'an, China. From each patient, around 9 milliliters of peripheral blood was collected into an EDTA anticoagulant tube. Ficoll Paque Plus density gradient separation was used to isolate PBMCs, and no additional T cell sorting was done. An Agilent 2100 Bioanalyzer and agarose gel were used to assess RNA quality, and a NanoDrop 2000 was used to measure RNA concentration. Receptor libraries were prepared by multiplex PCR. Sequencing was carried out with an Illumina HiSeq 4000. TCR beta libraries were built with iRepertoire HTBI primers and Arm-PCR amplification of CDR3 regions. PCR products were gel purified before sequencing. The study's own analysis went as follows. Gene usage analysis of CDR3 amino acid clonotypes relied on the roughly 67 TRBV and more than twelve TRBJ segments identified across samples. Filtered high-quality paired reads were merged into contigs using COPE and FqMerger. BLAST was used to align contigs to IMGT TRBV, TRBD and TRBJ reference genes, with CDR3 defined following IMGT. Clonotypes above 0.1% frequency were classified as highly expanded clones. Shannon entropy was used to measure repertoire diversity, and the Gini coefficient was used to measure V-J evenness. A clonotype found in more than one individual was treated as public. The public reads were quality trimmed at Q25 with fastp and then assembled into clones with MiXCR by TCRdb, keeping productive beta chains. Rows with one shared CDR3 protein collapse into an entry with the most common genes and DNA. It is TCRdb's table, rather than the study itself, that gives the V and J calls and clone size. Counted in this sample were a few hundred thousand distinct CDR3 sequences; about 17% of them appeared once. The top ten clones comprise 14% of the sample.

These data were also reused for a study on T cells in Graves' hyperthyroidism and ophthalmopathy. The second investigation adds: A patient counted as having stable Graves' hyperthyroidism if no progression to ophthalmopathy occurred over 18 months of follow-up. Hyperthyroidism patients were newly diagnosed, had a disease duration of under 2 months, and were aged 18 to 65 years. The study excluded patients with uncontrolled infections, other autoimmune diseases, pregnancy or lactation. Diagnoses relied on clinical symptoms, serum thyroxine and TRAb, thyroid ultrasound and orbital computed tomography. For the first round of RT-PCR on the TCR CDR3, the HTBI primer set was used together with the Qiagen OneStep RT-PCR kit. Most expanded thyroid clonotypes (frequency above 0.001) were also found in blood, which suggests that blood repertoires may mirror thyroid immune responses. Ophthalmopathy was separated from stable hyperthyroidism by a 13 V-J signature model, with 85% to 90% sensitivity and approximately 81% specificity obtained in cross-validation and 80%/75% obtained in testing. In validation, progression to ophthalmopathy was predicted by the model with about 70% sensitivity and roughly 72% specificity, a median of around 5.9 months before onset. To identify TCR V-J signatures that set the groups apart, the researchers used a discovery cohort of 100 or so patients, made up of around 40 with Graves' ophthalmopathy and 55 to 65 with stable Graves' hyperthyroidism. Whether ophthalmopathy could be predicted prospectively was tested in an independent validation cohort made up of roughly 19 hyperthyroidism patients plus 17 patients who later progressed to ophthalmopathy. The roughly 90 discovery patients were divided at random into training and test sets in a 7:3 ratio. In six Graves' hyperthyroidism patients, the study also compared T-cell repertoires from thyroid tissue with T-cell repertoires from blood. Once sampling was done, hyperthyroidism patients were given methimazole at a starting dose of 30 mg daily, whereas ophthalmopathy patients were given high-dose intravenous methylprednisolone. Libraries were constructed in a second round of multiplex PCR, after which size selection and purification were carried out. Paired-end sequencing of the libraries was performed with 100 bp reads on an Illumina HiSeq2000. SOAPnuke was used to process the raw data, with reads discarded if the reads contained adapters or uncalled bases, had a mean Phred below 15, or lacked an exact constant-primer or identifier match. COPE v1.2.5 was used to merge the high-quality paired reads, and each unique nucleotide sequence was defined as a clonotype. Clonotypes were aligned to IMGT TRBV, TRBD and TRBJ reference segments using MiTCR v1.1. Analysis was restricted to V-J combinations with a frequency above 0.0001, which covered 99.2% of repertoires. A TCS score was defined as the ratio of F50 (clonal expansion) to E x V (chaos), with BLOSUM62-based TCRdist applied between CDR3 peptides within each V-J. Welch's t-statistics and random forest reduced 500 to 550 V-J features to 10 to 15, which were used in a naive Bayes classifier (R e1071). Sample size was not statistically predetermined, and blinding of investigators to group allocation was not performed. The paper describes TCR Vbeta CDR3 sequencing of roughly 130 peripheral blood samples, made up of 43 ophthalmopathy patients, roughly 75 hyperthyroidism patients and roughly 17 progressor patients.

The clonotype was recovered from a woman aged 25 to 39 with Graves disease. Donor details come from another sample of the same person, matched by shared clones. Rearrangement joined TRBV28 to TRBJ1-2; TRBD1 is possibly the D segment (6 matching bases). The sequences come from peripheral blood mononuclear cells (PBMCs), collected at new diagnosis, from a patient treated with antithyroid drugs. The nucleotide sequence reads TGTGCCAGCAGTTTAGGACAGCTTGGCTACACCTTC. Its product reads: CASSLGQLGYTF.